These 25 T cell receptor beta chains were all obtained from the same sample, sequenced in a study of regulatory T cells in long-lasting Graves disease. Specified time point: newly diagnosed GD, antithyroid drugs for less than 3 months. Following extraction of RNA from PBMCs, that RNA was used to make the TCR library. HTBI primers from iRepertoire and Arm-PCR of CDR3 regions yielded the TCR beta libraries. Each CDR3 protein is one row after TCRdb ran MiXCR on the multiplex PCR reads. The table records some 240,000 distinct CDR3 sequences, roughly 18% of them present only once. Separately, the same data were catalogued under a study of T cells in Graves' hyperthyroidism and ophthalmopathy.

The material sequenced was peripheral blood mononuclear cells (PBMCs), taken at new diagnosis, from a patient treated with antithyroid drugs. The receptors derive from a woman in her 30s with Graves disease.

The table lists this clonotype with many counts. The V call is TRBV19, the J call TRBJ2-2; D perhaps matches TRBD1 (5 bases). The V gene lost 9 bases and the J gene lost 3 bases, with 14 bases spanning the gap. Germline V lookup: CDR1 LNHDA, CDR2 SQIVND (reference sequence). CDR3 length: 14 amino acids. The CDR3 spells CASREGVYTGELFF. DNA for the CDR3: TGTGCCAGCAGAGAAGGGGTCTACACCGGGGAGCTGTTTTTT.

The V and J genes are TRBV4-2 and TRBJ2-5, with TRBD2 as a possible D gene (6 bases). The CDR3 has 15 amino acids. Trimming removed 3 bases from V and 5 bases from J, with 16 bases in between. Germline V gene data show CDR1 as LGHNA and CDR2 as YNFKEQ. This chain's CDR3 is CASSHPGGSWETQYF. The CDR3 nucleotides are TGTGCCAGCAGCCACCCCGGGGGTAGCTGGGAGACCCAGTACTTC.

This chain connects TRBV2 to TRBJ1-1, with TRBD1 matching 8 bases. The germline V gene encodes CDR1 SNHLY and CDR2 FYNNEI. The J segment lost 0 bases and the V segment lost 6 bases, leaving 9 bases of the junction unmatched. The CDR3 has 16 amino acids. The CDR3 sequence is CASSLSTGVLNTEAFF. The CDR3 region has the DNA TGTGCCAGCAGCCTCTCGACAGGGGTCCTGAACACTGAAGCTTTCTTT.

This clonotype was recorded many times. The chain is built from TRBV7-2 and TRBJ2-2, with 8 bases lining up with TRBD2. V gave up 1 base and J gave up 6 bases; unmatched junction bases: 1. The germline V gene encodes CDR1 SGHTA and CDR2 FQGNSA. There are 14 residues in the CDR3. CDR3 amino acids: CASSLGLASGELFF. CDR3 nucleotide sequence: TGTGCCAGCAGCTTAGGACTAGCGTCCGGGGAGCTGTTTTTT.

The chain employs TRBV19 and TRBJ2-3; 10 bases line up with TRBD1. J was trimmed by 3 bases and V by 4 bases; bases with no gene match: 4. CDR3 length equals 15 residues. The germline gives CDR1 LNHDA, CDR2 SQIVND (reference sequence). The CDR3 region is CASSKGQGRTDTQYF. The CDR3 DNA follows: TGTGCCAGTAGTAAGGGACAGGGGCGTACAGATACGCAGTATTTT.

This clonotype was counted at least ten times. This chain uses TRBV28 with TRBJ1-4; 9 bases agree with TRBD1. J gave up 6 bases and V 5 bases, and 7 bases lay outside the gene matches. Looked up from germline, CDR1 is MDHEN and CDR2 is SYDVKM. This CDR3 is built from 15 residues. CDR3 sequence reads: CASSPGQGRDEKLFF. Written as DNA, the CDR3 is TGTGCCAGCAGTCCCGGACAGGGGCGGGATGAAAAACTGTTTTTT.

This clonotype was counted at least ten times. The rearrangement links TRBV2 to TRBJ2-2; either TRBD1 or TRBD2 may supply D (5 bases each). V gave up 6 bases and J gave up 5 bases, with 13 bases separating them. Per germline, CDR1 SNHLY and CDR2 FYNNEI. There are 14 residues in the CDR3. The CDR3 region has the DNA TGTGCCAGCAGCAGGGAGTTGAGGACCGGGGAGCTGTTTTTT. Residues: CASSRELRTGELFF.

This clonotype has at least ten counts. The DNA of the CDR3 is TGTGCCAGCAGTCCGACCGGGACAGCTTTCAATGAGCAGTTCTTC. Protein: CASSPTGTAFNEQFF. The chain joins TRBV12-3 or TRBV12-4 to TRBJ2-1; 7 nucleotides line up with TRBD1. After removal of 5 bases from V and 6 bases from J, the junction contained 10 bases not matched to a gene. CDR3 length equals 15 residues.

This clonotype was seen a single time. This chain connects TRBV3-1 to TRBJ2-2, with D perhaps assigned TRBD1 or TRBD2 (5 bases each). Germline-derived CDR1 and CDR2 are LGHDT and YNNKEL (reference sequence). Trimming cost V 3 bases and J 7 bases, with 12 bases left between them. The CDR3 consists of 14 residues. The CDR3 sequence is CASSHIRGNGELFF. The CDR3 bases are TGTGCCAGCAGCCACATACGGGGCAACGGGGAGCTGTTTTTT.

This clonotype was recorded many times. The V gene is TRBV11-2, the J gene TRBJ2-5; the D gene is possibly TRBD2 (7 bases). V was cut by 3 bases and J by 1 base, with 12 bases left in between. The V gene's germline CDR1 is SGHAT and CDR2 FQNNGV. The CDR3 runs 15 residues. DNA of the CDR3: TGTGCCAGCAGCTTTGGGGGAGGGGGCCAAGAGACCCAGTACTTC. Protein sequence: CASSFGGGGQETQYF.

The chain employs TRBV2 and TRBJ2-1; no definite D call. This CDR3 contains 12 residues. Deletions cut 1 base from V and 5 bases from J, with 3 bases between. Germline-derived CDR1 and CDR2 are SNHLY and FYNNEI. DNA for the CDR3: TGTGCCAGCAGTGAAGGGGACAATGAGCAGTTCTTC. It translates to CASSEGDNEQFF.

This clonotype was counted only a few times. Here the CDR3 reads CASSQGHGGSSYEQYF. CDR3 sequence (DNA): TGTGCCAGCAGCCAAGGTCACGGGGGGTCCTCCTACGAGCAGTACTTC. J is TRBJ2-7 and V is TRBV4-2; 7 nucleotides agree with TRBD2. This CDR3 region has 16 residues. From germline, CDR1 is LGHNA and CDR2 YNFKEQ. V shed 1 base, J shed 0 bases, and the junction held 6 bases outside the gene matches.

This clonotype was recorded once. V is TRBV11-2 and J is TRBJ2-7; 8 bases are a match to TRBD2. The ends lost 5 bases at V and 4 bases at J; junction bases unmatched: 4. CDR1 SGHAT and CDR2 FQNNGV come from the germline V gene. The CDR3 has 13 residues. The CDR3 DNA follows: TGTGCCAGCAGCCTCGGGGGGGAGTACGAGCAGTACTTC. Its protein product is CASSLGGEYEQYF.

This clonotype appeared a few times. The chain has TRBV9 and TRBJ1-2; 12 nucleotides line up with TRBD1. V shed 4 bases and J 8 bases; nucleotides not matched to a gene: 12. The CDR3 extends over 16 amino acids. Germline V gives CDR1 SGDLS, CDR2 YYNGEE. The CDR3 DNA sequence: TGTGCCAGCAGCCCTCAATCAACCGGGACAGGGGGCGGCTACACCTTC. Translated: CASSPQSTGTGGGYTF.

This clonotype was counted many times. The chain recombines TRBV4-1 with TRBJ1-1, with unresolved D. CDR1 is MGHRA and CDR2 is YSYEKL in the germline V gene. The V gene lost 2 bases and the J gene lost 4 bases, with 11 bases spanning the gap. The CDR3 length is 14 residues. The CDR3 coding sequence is TGCGCCAGCAGCCAACCTACAGCGGGCACTGAAGCTTTCTTT. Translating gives CASSQPTAGTEAFF.

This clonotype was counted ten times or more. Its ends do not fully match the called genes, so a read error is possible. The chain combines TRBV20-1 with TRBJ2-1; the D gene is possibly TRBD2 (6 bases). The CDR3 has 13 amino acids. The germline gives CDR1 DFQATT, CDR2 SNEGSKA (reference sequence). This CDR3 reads CSARRDSNNEQFF. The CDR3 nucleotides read TGCAGTGCTAGACGGGACTCCAACAATGAGCAGTTCTTC.

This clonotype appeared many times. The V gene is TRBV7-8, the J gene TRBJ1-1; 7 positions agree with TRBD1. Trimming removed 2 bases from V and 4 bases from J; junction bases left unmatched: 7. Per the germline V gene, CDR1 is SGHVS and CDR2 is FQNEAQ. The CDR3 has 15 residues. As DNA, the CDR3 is TGTGCCAGCAGCTTAATAGCAGGGGGAAGCACTGAAGCTTTCTTT. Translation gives CASSLIAGGSTEAFF. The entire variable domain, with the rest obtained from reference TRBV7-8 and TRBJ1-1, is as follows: GAGVSQSPRYKVAKRGQDVALRCDPISGHVSLFWYQQALGQGPEFLTYFQNEAQLDKSGLPSDRFFAERPEGSVSTLKIQRTQQEDSAVYLCASSLIAGGSTEAFFGQGTRLTVV.

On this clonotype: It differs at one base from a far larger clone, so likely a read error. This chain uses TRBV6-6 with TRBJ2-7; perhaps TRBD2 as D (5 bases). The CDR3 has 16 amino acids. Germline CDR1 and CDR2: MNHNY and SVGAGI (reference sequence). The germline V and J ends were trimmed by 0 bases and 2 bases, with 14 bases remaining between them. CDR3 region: CASSYSSSVNPYEQYF. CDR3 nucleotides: TGTGCCAGCAGTTACTCGAGTAGCGTAAACCCCTACGAGCAGTACTTC.

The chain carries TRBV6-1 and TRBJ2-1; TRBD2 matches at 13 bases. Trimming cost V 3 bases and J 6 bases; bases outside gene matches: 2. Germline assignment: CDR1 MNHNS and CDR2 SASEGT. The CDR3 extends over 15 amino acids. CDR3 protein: CASSDTSGGANEQFF. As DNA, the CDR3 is TGTGCCAGCAGTGACACTAGCGGGGGGGCCAATGAGCAGTTCTTC.

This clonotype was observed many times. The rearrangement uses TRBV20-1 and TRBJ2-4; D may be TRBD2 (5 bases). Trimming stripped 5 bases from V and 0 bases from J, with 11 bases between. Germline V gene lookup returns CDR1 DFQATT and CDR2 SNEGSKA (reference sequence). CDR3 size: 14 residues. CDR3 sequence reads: CSAPGRLAKNIQYF. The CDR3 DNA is TGCAGTGCTCCGGGAAGATTAGCCAAAAACATTCAGTACTTC.

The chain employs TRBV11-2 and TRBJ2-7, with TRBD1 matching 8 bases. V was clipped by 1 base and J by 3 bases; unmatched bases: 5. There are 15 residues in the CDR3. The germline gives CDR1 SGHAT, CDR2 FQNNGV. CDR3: CASSLGQGMHYEQYF. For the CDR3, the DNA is TGTGCCAGCAGCTTAGGACAGGGGATGCACTACGAGCAGTACTTC.

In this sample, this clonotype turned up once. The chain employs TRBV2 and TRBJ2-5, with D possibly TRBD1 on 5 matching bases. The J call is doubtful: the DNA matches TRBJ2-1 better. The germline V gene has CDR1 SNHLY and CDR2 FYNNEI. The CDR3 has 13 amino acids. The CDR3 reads CASTGPSGNEQFF. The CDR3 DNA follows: TGTGCCAGCACAGGGCCTAGTGGGAATGAGCAGTTCTTC.

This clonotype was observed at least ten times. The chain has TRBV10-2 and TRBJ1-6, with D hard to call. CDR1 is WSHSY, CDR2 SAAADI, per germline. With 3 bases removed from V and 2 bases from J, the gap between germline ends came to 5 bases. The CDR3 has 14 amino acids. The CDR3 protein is CASSEDPYNSPLHF. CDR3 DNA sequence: TGCGCCAGCAGTGAAGACCCCTATAATTCACCCCTCCACTTT.

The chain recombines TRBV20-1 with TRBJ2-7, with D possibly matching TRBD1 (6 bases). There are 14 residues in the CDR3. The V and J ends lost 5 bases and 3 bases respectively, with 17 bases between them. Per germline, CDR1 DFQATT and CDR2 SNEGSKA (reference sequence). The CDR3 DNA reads TGCAGTGCTCCTCGACAGGAGTCATACTACGAGCAGTACTTC. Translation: CSAPRQESYYEQYF.

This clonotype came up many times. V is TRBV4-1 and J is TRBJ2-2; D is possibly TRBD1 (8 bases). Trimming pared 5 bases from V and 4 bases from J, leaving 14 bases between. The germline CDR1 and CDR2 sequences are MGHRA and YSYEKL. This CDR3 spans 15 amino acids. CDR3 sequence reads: CASSANRGGTGELFF. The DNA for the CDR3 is TGCGCCAGCAGCGCAAACAGGGGGGGCACCGGGGAGCTGTTTTTT.